The T cell receptor beta chain under discussion was sequenced for a study of type 1 regulatory T cells. Study-wide context: T-allo10 is a Tr1-enriched, alloantigen-specific CD4 T cell product made in vitro. General study points: Type 1 regulatory T cells had a more restricted TCR repertoire than non-type 1 regulatory T cells.

In regard to this clonotype: Its antigen is unknown.

Germline CDR1 and CDR2: MNHEY and SVGAGI. CDR3 length equals 15 residues. V trimming: 4 bases; J trimming: 10 bases; junction bases outside the gene matches: 5. Using its own MiXCR run on the reads, TCRdb lists one record per CDR3 protein. The repertoire holds approximately 77,000 distinct CDR3 sequences, about 20% seen once, with less than 10% in the top ten. Sequenced input: cultured type 1 regulatory T (Tr1) cells, either the whole culture or a sorted fraction (not recorded which). This chain links TRBV6-5 with TRBJ2-1, with 15 bases aligning to TRBD2. This receptor was taken from a human donor in good health. The chain's CDR3 is CASSWGLAGGREQFF. CDR3 sequence (DNA): TGTGCCAGCAGTTGGGGACTAGCGGGAGGTCGGGAGCAGTTCTTC.